This entry concerns a single TCR beta chain. TCRdb's table, derived via immunoSEQ multiplex PCR, lists solely in-frame clones and lacks some. The sample lists 100,000 to 140,000 clones; around 93% were seen once. No patient had autoimmune disease or received systemic immunosuppression. This sample is drawn from a study of OX40 agonist ivuxolimab in advanced cancers. Overall study: A male proportion of 82.7% was recorded, with mean age roughly 60 years and range roughly 23 to 90.

Per germline, CDR1 LNHDA and CDR2 SQIVND (reference sequence). CDR3 length: 14 amino acids. V lost 11 bases, J lost 3 bases, and 17 bases lay in between. Sequences were derived from CD4+ or CD8+ T cells sorted from blood, sampled in a trial of the OX40 agonist ivuxolimab. V is TRBV19 and J is TRBJ1-5; TRBD1 is a possible D gene (5 bases). This clonotype originated in an adult with an advanced solid tumor such as melanoma, head and neck, liver or kidney cancer. The CDR3 DNA sequence: TGTGCCCCTAGGGGCGGTCGGTACAATCAGCCCCAGCATTTT. The encoded protein is CAPRGGRYNQPQHF.